What follows are 6 T cell receptor beta chains derived from one specimen sequenced in a study of response to subunit inactivated influenza vaccine. TCRdb analysed the RT-PCR reads with MiXCR anew, one entry per CDR3 protein. Among roughly 650,000 distinct CDR3 sequences listed, around 15% were seen once. Here the sequenced sample was PBMCs from blood, taken around two weeks before vaccination. These receptors were obtained from a man aged 50-59 years who received an inactivated influenza vaccine.

The J gene is TRBJ1-5, the V gene TRBV15; perhaps TRBD1 as D (6 bases). CDR3 length: 15 amino acids. Trimming left V 5 bases short and J 8 bases short, with 19 bases between. Germline CDR1 is LNHNV and CDR2 is YYDKDF (reference sequence). The CDR3 loop is CATSGRTVLSEPQHF. The CDR3 bases are TGTGCCACCAGCGGAAGGACAGTCCTATCAGAGCCCCAGCATTTT.

This clonotype was seen repeatedly, ten times or more. This chain links TRBV12-3 or TRBV12-4 with TRBJ2-1; 9 positions agree with TRBD1. With 7 bases clipped from V and 4 bases from J, the junction kept 5 bases outside the gene matches. CDR3 length: 14 residues. CDR3 nucleotide sequence: TGTGCCAGCACCAGCGGGACAGGGTACAATGAGCAGTTCTTC. It codes for CASTSGTGYNEQFF.

The rearrangement links TRBV4-3 to TRBJ2-1; a weak D match, TRBD2 (7 bases). V shed 0 bases and J shed 1 base, with 16 bases lying between them. Germline V CDR1 and CDR2: LGHNA, YSLEER. The CDR3 totals 18 residues. CDR3 protein: CASSQDVGGGPSYNEQFF. The CDR3 DNA sequence: TGCGCCAGCAGCCAAGATGTAGGGGGAGGGCCGTCCTACAATGAGCAGTTCTTC.

This chain connects TRBV28 to TRBJ2-7; D tentatively reads TRBD1 or TRBD2 (5 bases each). This CDR3 contains 14 residues. CDR1 and CDR2 from the germline V gene are MDHEN and SYDVKM. The V end lost 6 bases, the J end lost 4 bases, and 16 bases lay between the germline ends. The CDR3 reads CASRDRDLIYEQYF. CDR3 coding DNA: TGTGCCAGCAGAGACCGGGACCTAATATACGAGCAGTACTTC.

The chain recombines TRBV24-1 with TRBJ1-4; D is unresolved. The CDR3 sequence is 13 residues long. Germline values: CDR1 KGHDR, CDR2 SFDVKD. Trimming removed 1 base at V and 7 bases at J, with 6 bases between. The CDR3 coding sequence is TGTGCCACCAGTGATTTCTCTGGTGAAAAACTGTTTTTT. Encoded protein: CATSDFSGEKLFF.

V and J are TRBV3-1 and TRBJ1-1; TRBD1 agrees at 11 bases. CDR1 and CDR2 from the germline V gene are LGHDT and YNNKEL (reference sequence). The CDR3 contains 15 residues. Trimming at V came to 3 bases and at J to 3 bases, leaving 3 bases not matched to a gene. The CDR3 sequence: CASSQDRGRDTEAFF. The CDR3 DNA reads TGTGCCAGCAGCCAGGACAGGGGGCGCGACACTGAAGCTTTCTTT.